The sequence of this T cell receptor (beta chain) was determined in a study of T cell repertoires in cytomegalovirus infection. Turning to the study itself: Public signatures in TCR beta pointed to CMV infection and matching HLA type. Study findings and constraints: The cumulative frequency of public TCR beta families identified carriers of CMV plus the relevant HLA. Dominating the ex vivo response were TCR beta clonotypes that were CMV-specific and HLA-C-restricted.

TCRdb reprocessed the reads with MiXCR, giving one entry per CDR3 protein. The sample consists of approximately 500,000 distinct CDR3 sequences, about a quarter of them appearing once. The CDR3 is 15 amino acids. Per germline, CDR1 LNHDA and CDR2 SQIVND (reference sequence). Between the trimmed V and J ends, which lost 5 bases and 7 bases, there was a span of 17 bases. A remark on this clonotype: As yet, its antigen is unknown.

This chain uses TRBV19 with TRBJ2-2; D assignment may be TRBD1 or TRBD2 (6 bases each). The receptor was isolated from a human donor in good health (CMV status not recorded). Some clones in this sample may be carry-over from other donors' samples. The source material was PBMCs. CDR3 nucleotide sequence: TGTGCCAGTAGTTTGAGGGGGGATCCGAACGGGGAGCTGTTTTTT. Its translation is CASSLRGDPNGELFF.